The T cell receptor beta chain under discussion was sequenced for a study of persistence of HIV-infected CD4 T cells. About the study: CD4+ T cells responding to CMV or HIV-1 Gag were isolated.

The libraries were made with immunoSEQ version 4 in survey mode. Here immunoSEQ multiplex PCR was the method, and the copy in TCRdb shows in-frame clones only, minus some. This sample has about 48,000 clones, with over 70% found just once. The stimulus was lysate of CMV-infected fibroblasts, about 11 ug/mL. Sorted nonresponding memory CD4+ T cells were CD40L-negative, CD69-negative, CD45RO-high. Inclusion required CMV-positive serology and CD4+ counts above 400 cells/uL. PBMCs were depleted of CD8+ T cells before stimulation. Germline values: CDR1 SNHLY, CDR2 FYNNEI. The CDR3 contains 13 residues. V was trimmed by 8 bases and J by 1 base, leaving 11 bases between them. In the case of this clone: Its specificity is unknown.

The TCR comes from an adult man with HIV who was CMV-seropositive. Sequenced here: CD4+ T cells sorted from PBMCs after approximately 20-hour stimulation, sampled from a patient who received antiretroviral therapy. This rearrangement joins TRBV2 to TRBJ1-1; D perhaps matches TRBD1 (5 bases). CDR3 sequence: CASGTVANTEAFF. The CDR3 region has the DNA TGTGCCAGCGGGACGGTAGCGAACACTGAAGCTTTCTTT.